This T cell receptor (beta chain) came from a study of CD8+CD57+ T cells in acquired aplastic anemia. The overall study: Sorted CD4+ and CD8+ cells gave a mean 3.2 ug DNA, range roughly 0.18 to 27.4 ug.

Individuals selected for sequencing had exhibited CD8+CD57+ cell expansion on flow cytometry. Severe acquired aplastic anemia was present in all patients. Patients had not yet gotten any therapy when their blood was taken for sampling. CDR3 length: 14 residues. CDR1 and CDR2 (germline): ENHRY, SYGVKD. Trimming pared 10 bases from V and 1 base from J, leaving 15 bases between. Study-level results: Between the patient and control groups, CD8+ Simpson's diversity did not differ significantly.

With regard to this clonotype: Its antigen is undetermined. This may come from a read error, since a much larger clone is one base off.

TCR beta VDJ combinations and CDR3 sequences were profiled from genomic DNA. TCRdb itself ran the reads through MiXCR, one entry per CDR3 protein. Among 160,000 or so distinct CDR3 sequences, around half were seen once, and the ten largest hold approximately 2.9%. The chain has TRBV10-3 and TRBJ2-3; tentatively, D is TRBD2 (6 bases). Sequencing was done on a sample of sorted CD4+, CD8+, or CD8+CD57+ T cells (not recorded which) from PBMCs. The clonotype was recovered from a human donor with aplastic anemia. CDR3 sequence (DNA): TGTGCCACCCAGGAGGGGCCGGGCACAGATACGCAGTATTTT. It codes for CATQEGPGTDTQYF.